This T cell receptor beta chain was obtained from a study of blood T cells in healthy people across ages. This CDR3 has 14 amino acids. Trimming removed 0 bases from V and 4 bases from J, with 10 bases in between. Per germline, CDR1 SGHNT and CDR2 YYREEE (reference sequence). Alongside a J-beta primer mix, a sample-barcoded 5' primer served in a second PCR lasting about 7 to 11 cycles. TCRdb used MiXCR to reprocess the 5' RACE reads, holding one entry per CDR3 protein. The repertoire has over 1,300,000 distinct CDR3 sequences, around 59% of them found once; the top ten carry roughly 6.3%. This sequence originates from a man aged 18 to 30 in good health. J is TRBJ1-1 and V is TRBV5-4, with unresolved D. Input material: blood. The CDR3 reads CASSLGGKGTEAFF. In DNA form, the CDR3 reads TGTGCCAGCAGCTTGGGAGGGAAGGGCACTGAAGCTTTCTTT.